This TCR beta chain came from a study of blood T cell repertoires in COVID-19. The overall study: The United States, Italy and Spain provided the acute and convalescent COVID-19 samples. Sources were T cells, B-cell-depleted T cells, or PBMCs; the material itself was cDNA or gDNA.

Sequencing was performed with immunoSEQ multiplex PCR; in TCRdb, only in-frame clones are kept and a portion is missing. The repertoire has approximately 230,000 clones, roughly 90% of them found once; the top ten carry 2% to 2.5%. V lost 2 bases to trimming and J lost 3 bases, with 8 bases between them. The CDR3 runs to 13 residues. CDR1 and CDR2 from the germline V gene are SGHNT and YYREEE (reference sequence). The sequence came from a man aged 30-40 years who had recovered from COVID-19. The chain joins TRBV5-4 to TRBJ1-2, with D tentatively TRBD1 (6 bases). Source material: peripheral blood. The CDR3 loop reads CASSFPGDYGYTF. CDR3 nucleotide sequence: TGTGCCAGCAGCTTCCCAGGGGACTATGGCTACACCTTC.